These 26 T cell receptor beta chains were all obtained from the same sample, sequenced in a study of beta chain features in type 1 diabetes. Findings of the study overall: Within each of all four CD4+ subsets, Type 1 diabetes patients had TCRB CDR3s that were moderately but significantly shorter.

These TCRs' antigens remain unknown. Isolated RNA was reverse transcribed in full, so expressed TCRB transcripts were sequenced. Assay used: immunoSEQ multiplex PCR; TCRdb lists only in-frame clones, some missing. Here the sample spans a few hundred thousand clones, 16% being singletons. The specimen was naive CD4+ T cells from blood. The receptors originated from a man between 25 and 39 years old with type 1 diabetes.

This clone was recorded a few times. The rearrangement joins TRBV7-3 to TRBJ2-5; D remains unclear. The CDR3 has 12 residues. Looked up from germline, CDR1 is SGHTA and CDR2 is FQGTGA. With 3 bases removed from V and 3 bases from J, the gap between germline ends came to 5 bases. Here the CDR3 reads CASSFQEETQYF. In nucleotides, the CDR3 is TGTGCCAGCAGCTTCCAGGAAGAGACCCAGTACTTC.

The V call is TRBV5-4, the J call TRBJ2-3, with D uncertain. CDR1 is SGHNT and CDR2 is YYREEE in the germline V gene (reference sequence). The CDR3 runs to 14 residues. Trimming left V 2 bases short and J 0 bases short, with 7 bases between. The CDR3 DNA is TGTGCCAGCAGCTTTCCAGTGAGCACAGATACGCAGTATTTT. Its protein product is CASSFPVSTDTQYF.

There are a few counts of this clone. This chain links TRBV25-1 with TRBJ1-1, with 7 bases identical to TRBD1. Unmatched junction bases numbered 5, after V lost 5 bases and J lost 5 bases. The CDR3 length is 13 residues. Germline V gene sequence: CDR1 MGHDK, CDR2 SYGVNS. The CDR3: CASSRQGRTEAFF. The CDR3 DNA is TGTGCCAGCAGTAGACAGGGTCGTACTGAAGCTTTCTTT.

This clone has more than one count but fewer than ten. The rearrangement links TRBV29-1 to TRBJ1-4; D might be TRBD1 (5 bases). This CDR3 contains 14 residues. Germline V gives CDR1 SQVTM, CDR2 ANQGSEA. V lost 5 bases and J lost 0, with 10 bases in between. The DNA of the CDR3 is TGCAGCGTTAGTGACAGAGCAACTAATGAAAAACTGTTTTTT. Translating gives CSVSDRATNEKLFF.

The table lists this clone with a few counts. The chain links TRBV7-2 to TRBJ2-5; 7 bases are a match to TRBD1. V gave up 5 bases and J gave up 4 bases; unmatched junction bases: 7. The CDR3 has 14 amino acids. CDR1 is SGHTA and CDR2 is FQGNSA in the germline V gene. The CDR3: CASSTRQGAETQYF. Written as DNA, the CDR3 is TGTGCCAGCAGCACCCGACAGGGAGCAGAGACCCAGTACTTC.

This clone came up a few times. The gene calls are TRBV7-9 and TRBJ2-7; D may be TRBD2 (6 bases). The CDR3 extends over 15 amino acids. The V gene lost 1 base and the J gene lost 3 bases, with 13 bases spanning the gap. CDR1 SEHNR and CDR2 FQNEAQ come from the germline V gene (reference sequence). The CDR3 is CASSLGRGVVYEQYF. The DNA of the CDR3 is TGTGCCAGCAGCTTAGGGAGGGGCGTAGTCTACGAGCAGTACTTC.

The rearrangement uses TRBV11-2 and TRBJ2-3; possible D gene TRBD1, 6 bases. CDR1 is SGHAT, CDR2 FQNNGV, per germline. The CDR3 totals 12 residues. V lost 6 bases and J lost 7, with 11 bases in between. As DNA, the CDR3 is TGTGCCAGCAGTCCCCAGGGGAATACGCAGTATTTT. Amino acid sequence: CASSPQGNTQYF.

This clone was observed a few times. The chain couples TRBV28 to TRBJ2-1, with TRBD2 matching 7 bases. V shed 5 bases and J 2 bases; nucleotides not matched to a gene: 9. CDR3 size: 16 residues. Germline-derived CDR1 and CDR2 are MDHEN and SYDVKM. The CDR3 loop reads CASSLSLAAPYNEQFF. The CDR3 nucleotides read TGTGCCAGCAGTCTATCTCTAGCGGCCCCCTACAATGAGCAGTTCTTC.

This clone was observed a few times. The same CDR3 can be traced to other DNA sequences in this sample. The J gene is TRBJ2-1, the V gene TRBV7-9, with unresolved D. Germline CDR1 is SEHNR and CDR2 is FQNEAQ (reference sequence). The CDR3 is 11 residues long. The V end lost 1 base, the J end lost 6 bases, and 1 base lay between the germline ends. Here the CDR3 reads CASSLGNEQFF. In DNA, the CDR3 is TGTGCCAGCAGCTTAGGCAATGAGCAGTTCTTC.

This clone was picked up a small number of times. Here the CDR3 DNA reads TGCAGCGCCTTACAGGGGGCCAACTCCTACAATGAGCAGTTCTTC. This translates into CSALQGANSYNEQFF. The chain links TRBV29-1 to TRBJ2-1; 9 bases align to TRBD1. CDR1 is SQVTM, CDR2 ANQGSEA, per germline. There are 15 residues in the CDR3. V shed 7 bases and J 0 bases; nucleotides not matched to a gene: 7.

The chain joins TRBV4-1 to TRBJ2-3; a possible D gene is TRBD2 (5 bases). Trimming removed 3 bases from V and 0 bases from J, with 7 bases in between. The CDR3 spans 14 residues. Germline CDR1 and CDR2: MGHRA and YSYEKL. CDR3 residues: CASSQGGSTDTQYF. Written as DNA, the CDR3 is TGCGCCAGCAGCCAGGGCGGGAGCACAGATACGCAGTATTTT.

This rearrangement joins TRBV7-9 to TRBJ2-6; D not resolved. The V gene's germline CDR1 is SEHNR and CDR2 FQNEAQ (reference sequence). The V and J ends lost 8 bases and 0 bases respectively, with 11 bases between them. The CDR3 totals 15 residues. The chain's CDR3 is CASHPQVSGANVLTF. For the CDR3, the DNA is TGTGCCAGCCACCCGCAGGTCTCTGGGGCCAACGTCCTGACTTTC. The variable domain in full, with the rest retrieved from reference TRBV7-9 and TRBJ2-6, is DTGVSQNPRHKITKRGQNVTFRCDPISEHNRLYWYRQTLGQGPEFLTYFQNEAQLEKSRLLSDRFSAERPKGSFSTLEIQRTEQGDSAMYLCASHPQVSGANVLTFGAGSRLTVL.

The V call is TRBV18, the J call TRBJ2-1; D ambiguous. Germline assignment: CDR1 KGHSH and CDR2 LQKENI. With 6 bases removed from V and 9 bases from J, the gap between germline ends came to 9 bases. This CDR3 is built from 11 residues. CDR3 sequence: CASSPLGEQFF. In nucleotides, the CDR3 is TGTGCCAGCTCCCCCTTGGGTGAGCAGTTCTTC.

The genes are TRBV5-1 and TRBJ1-5; D is possibly TRBD1 (6 bases). The germline V and J ends were trimmed by 4 bases and 9 bases, with 17 bases remaining between them. CDR1 is SGHRS and CDR2 is YFSETQ in the germline V gene. The CDR3 runs 14 residues. CDR3 sequence reads: CASSLTTGQGPQHF. DNA for the CDR3: TGCGCCAGCAGCCTTACGACAGGCCAGGGGCCCCAGCATTTT.

The chain couples TRBV29-1 to TRBJ2-7; TRBD1 or TRBD2 may be the D gene (6 bases each). Germline assignment: CDR1 SQVTM and CDR2 ANQGSEA. The ends were cut back, 5 bases at V and 2 bases at J, with 13 bases in the middle. This CDR3 has 13 residues. The chain's CDR3 is CSVTPRGAYEQYF. The CDR3 DNA follows: TGCAGCGTTACCCCTAGGGGGGCCTACGAGCAGTACTTC.

This clone was detected only a few times. The chain employs TRBV4-2 and TRBJ2-7, with 9 bases matching TRBD2. The germline gives CDR1 LGHNA, CDR2 YNFKEQ. This CDR3 is built from 16 residues. After removal of 0 bases from V and 1 base from J, the junction contained 4 bases not matched to a gene. The CDR3 DNA reads TGTGCCAGCAGCCAAGATTTCCTAGCGGGGTCCTACGAGCAGTACTTC. Its translation is CASSQDFLAGSYEQYF.

The chain couples TRBV5-1 to TRBJ2-7; a possible D gene is TRBD1 (5 bases). The V end was cut by 4 bases, the J end by 1 base, with 12 bases between. This CDR3 spans 14 amino acids. CDR1 and CDR2 from the germline V gene are SGHRS and YFSETQ. CDR3 amino acids: CASSEGVRSYEQYF. The CDR3 DNA follows: TGCGCCAGCAGCGAAGGGGTCAGGTCCTACGAGCAGTACTTC.

The chain is built from TRBV29-1 and TRBJ2-5, with 8 bases matching TRBD2. Germline trimming cut 4 bases from V and 2 bases from J; bases unmatched to any gene: 3. The CDR3 covers 13 residues. Germline CDR1 and CDR2: SQVTM and ANQGSEA. The CDR3 nucleotides read TGCAGCGTTGGAACTAGCGGTCAAGAGACCCAGTACTTC. As protein: CSVGTSGQETQYF.

This clone was seen only a few times. The chain employs TRBV19 and TRBJ2-5; D ambiguous. Trimming stripped 2 bases from V and 5 bases from J, with 15 bases between. The CDR3 has 15 amino acids. Germline V gene sequence: CDR1 LNHDA, CDR2 SQIVND (reference sequence). This CDR3 reads CASSISRLSPETQYF. In DNA, the CDR3 is TGTGCCAGTAGTATAAGTCGCCTATCTCCGGAGACCCAGTACTTC.

The V call is TRBV28, the J call TRBJ2-1; maybe TRBD2 (5 bases). Germline V lookup: CDR1 MDHEN, CDR2 SYDVKM. V lost 3 bases and J lost 11, with 8 bases in between. CDR3 length equals 11 residues. The CDR3 sequence: CASSFQRKQFF. CDR3 DNA: TGTGCCAGCAGTTTCCAGCGGAAGCAGTTCTTC. Full variable domain (remainder filled in from reference TRBV28 and TRBJ2-1): DVKVTQSSRYLVKRTGEKVFLECVQDMDHENMFWYRQDPGLGLRLIYFSYDVKMKEKGDIPEGYSVSREKKERFSLILESASTNQTSMYLCASSFQRKQFFGPGTRLTVL.

This chain connects TRBV29-1 to TRBJ1-2; 11 bases line up with TRBD1. Germline CDR1 reads SQVTM; CDR2 reads ANQGSEA. Germline trimming cut 7 bases from V and 4 bases from J; bases unmatched to any gene: 8. The CDR3 contains 14 residues. The CDR3 DNA reads TGCAGCGGCCTCCGGGACAGGGGGGGCTATGGCTACACCTTC. Translating it yields CSGLRDRGGYGYTF.

A few counts support this clone. V usage is TRBV27 and J usage is TRBJ2-1; 13 nucleotides match TRBD2. The CDR3 has 16 residues. Unmatched junction bases numbered 8, after V lost 4 bases and J lost 8 bases. The germline V gene encodes CDR1 MNHEY and CDR2 SMNVEV (reference sequence). CDR3 sequence: CASSSPGTSGNDEQFF. The CDR3 DNA reads as TGTGCCAGCAGTTCCCCCGGGACTAGCGGGAACGATGAGCAGTTCTTC.

The gene calls are TRBV7-6 and TRBJ1-1; possibly TRBD1 for D (6 bases). Germline CDR1 is SGHVS and CDR2 is FNYEAQ. V gave up 4 bases and J gave up 5 bases, with 17 bases separating them. The length of the CDR3 is 15 residues. The CDR3 bases are TGTGCCAGCAGCTCTCCGTGGGGGGCGCGGACTGAAGCTTTCTTT. Its protein is CASSSPWGARTEAFF.

In this sample, this clone turned up a few times. This chain connects TRBV7-3 to TRBJ2-1, with 10 nucleotides matching TRBD2. Germline CDR1 reads SGHTA; CDR2 reads FQGTGA. V shed 3 bases, J shed 8 bases, and the junction held 7 bases outside the gene matches. The CDR3 covers 15 residues. CDR3 protein: CASSLTSGRAYEQFF. As DNA, the CDR3 is TGTGCCAGCAGCTTGACAAGCGGGAGGGCCTATGAGCAGTTCTTC.

The chain couples TRBV5-1 to TRBJ2-7, with TRBD1 identical over 7 bases. The CDR3 has 14 residues. Germline V gives CDR1 SGHRS, CDR2 YFSETQ. V shed 5 bases and J 2 bases; nucleotides not matched to a gene: 7. The CDR3 DNA is TGCGCCAGCAGTTCGGGGACAGCAGCCTACGAGCAGTACTTC. Amino acid sequence: CASSSGTAAYEQYF.

This CDR3 reads CASSSTGTSRSSYEQYF. The CDR3 bases are TGCGCCAGCAGCTCTACCGGGACTAGCCGTAGCTCCTACGAGCAGTACTTC. This chain links TRBV5-1 with TRBJ2-7; 9 nucleotides match TRBD2. Germline values: CDR1 SGHRS, CDR2 YFSETQ. With 3 bases clipped from V and 0 bases from J, the junction kept 10 bases outside the gene matches. This CDR3 contains 17 residues.